The 10 T cell receptor beta chains presented below share a single source sample, sequenced in a study of cytomegalovirus exposure and HLA in healthy donors. Primers for the PCR totalled 60 Vbeta and 13 Jbeta. The assay was immunoSEQ multiplex PCR, and TCRdb's table has in-frame clones only and misses some. Of about 130,000 clones in the sample, 80% to 90% were seen once. Sequencing was performed on PBMCs. All receptors derive from a woman under 30 in good health and CMV-seropositive.

The chain is built from TRBV4-1 and TRBJ1-5; 8 bases fit TRBD1. This CDR3 region has 19 residues. CDR1 MGHRA and CDR2 YSYEKL come from the germline V gene. The trim removed 3 bases at V and 6 bases at J, leaving 19 bases unmatched. Here the CDR3 DNA reads TGCGCCAGCAGCCACCCCTCCGCGGGACAGGCCTCTTTTAGTCAGCCCCAGCATTTT. Encoded protein: CASSHPSAGQASFSQPQHF.

The chain couples TRBV6-4 to TRBJ1-4; D possibly corresponds to TRBD1 (5 bases). Per the germline V gene, CDR1 is MRHNA and CDR2 is SNTAGT. The CDR3 has 14 amino acids. The V gene lost 6 bases and the J gene lost 8 bases, with 16 bases spanning the gap. As DNA, the CDR3 is TGTGCCAGCAGCGGGGCTGGGGGGGACGAAAAACTGTTTTTT. Translated: CASSGAGGDEKLFF.

The genes are TRBV27 and TRBJ1-3; a possible D gene is TRBD1 (5 bases). The CDR3 has 16 residues. Trimming took 5 bases from V and 0 from J, leaving 14 bases between them. Germline V lookup: CDR1 MNHEY, CDR2 SMNVEV (reference sequence). The CDR3 spells CASSPRGSNSGNTIYF. DNA for the CDR3: TGTGCCAGCAGTCCTCGGGGGAGTAACTCTGGAAACACCATATATTTT.

This chain links TRBV30 with TRBJ2-3, with 8 bases identical to TRBD1. CDR3 length: 14 residues. Germline V gives CDR1 GTSNPN, CDR2 SVGIG (reference sequence). Unmatched junction bases numbered 10, after V lost 7 bases and J lost 4 bases. The CDR3 DNA reads TGTGCCTCCGCACTCGGACAGGGTCCAGATACGCAGTATTTT. Translated, it gives CASALGQGPDTQYF.

The chain links TRBV6-1 to TRBJ2-7; a weak D match, TRBD1 (6 bases). The CDR3 length is 15 residues. Trimming cost V 3 bases and J 6 bases, with 18 bases left between them. Germline CDR1 reads MNHNS; CDR2 reads SASEGT. CDR3 DNA: TGTGCCAGCAGTGACCTTACCGGGACAATGAGCGAGCAGTACTTC. It encodes CASSDLTGTMSEQYF.

The V gene is TRBV6-7, the J gene TRBJ1-1; 10 nucleotides match TRBD1. TRBV6-7 is assigned to the ORF class and has an uncertain function. The CDR3 runs 16 residues. V lost 5 bases and J lost 5; bases outside the gene matches: 11. The CDR3 nucleotides read TGTGCCAGCAGTCGACCAGGGACAGGGGAGGGGACTGAAGCTTTCTTT. It specifies CASSRPGTGEGTEAFF.

This clone occurred a few times. CDR3 sequence reads: CASSPQGSEQFF. The CDR3 DNA sequence: TGTGCCAGCAGCCCCCAAGGGAGTGAGCAGTTCTTC. The chain is built from TRBV7-2 and TRBJ2-1; D is perhaps TRBD2 (5 bases). CDR1 is SGHTA, CDR2 FQGNSA, per germline. Trimming pared 5 bases from V and 9 bases from J, leaving 11 bases between. The CDR3 totals 12 residues.

This rearrangement joins TRBV7-3 to TRBJ2-3; 11 bases fit TRBD2. The CDR3 is made up of 14 amino acids. CDR1 is SGHTA and CDR2 is FQGTGA in the germline V gene. The J segment lost 2 bases and the V segment lost 6 bases, leaving 1 base of the junction unmatched. CDR3 bases: TGTGCCAGCAGACTAGCGGGGGCCACAGATACGCAGTATTTT. Its protein product is CASRLAGATDTQYF.

The CDR3 protein is CASSGGQGGLGTDTQYF. DNA of the CDR3: TGTGCCAGCAGCGGAGGCCAAGGAGGTCTGGGCACAGATACGCAGTATTTT. The gene calls are TRBV4-2 and TRBJ2-3, with a tentative D call TRBD2 (5 bases). V shed 5 bases and J shed 1 base, with 19 bases lying between them. CDR1 and CDR2 from the germline V gene are LGHNA and YNFKEQ. CDR3 length: 17 residues.

This chain links TRBV11-2 with TRBJ2-1, with TRBD1 as a possible D gene (6 bases). The germline V gene has CDR1 SGHAT and CDR2 FQNNGV. This CDR3 has 16 amino acids. With 5 bases removed from V and 4 bases from J, the gap between germline ends came to 18 bases. The CDR3 loop reads CASSQQPGQIYNEQFF. The CDR3 coding sequence is TGTGCCAGCAGCCAGCAACCCGGACAGATATACAATGAGCAGTTCTTC. Looking up the rest from reference TRBV11-2 and TRBJ2-1 gives the full variable domain: EAGVAQSPRYKIIEKRQSVAFWCNPISGHATLYWYQQILGQGPKLLIQFQNNGVVDDSQLPKDRFSAERLKGVDSTLKIQPAKLEDSAVYLCASSQQPGQIYNEQFFGPGTRLTVL.